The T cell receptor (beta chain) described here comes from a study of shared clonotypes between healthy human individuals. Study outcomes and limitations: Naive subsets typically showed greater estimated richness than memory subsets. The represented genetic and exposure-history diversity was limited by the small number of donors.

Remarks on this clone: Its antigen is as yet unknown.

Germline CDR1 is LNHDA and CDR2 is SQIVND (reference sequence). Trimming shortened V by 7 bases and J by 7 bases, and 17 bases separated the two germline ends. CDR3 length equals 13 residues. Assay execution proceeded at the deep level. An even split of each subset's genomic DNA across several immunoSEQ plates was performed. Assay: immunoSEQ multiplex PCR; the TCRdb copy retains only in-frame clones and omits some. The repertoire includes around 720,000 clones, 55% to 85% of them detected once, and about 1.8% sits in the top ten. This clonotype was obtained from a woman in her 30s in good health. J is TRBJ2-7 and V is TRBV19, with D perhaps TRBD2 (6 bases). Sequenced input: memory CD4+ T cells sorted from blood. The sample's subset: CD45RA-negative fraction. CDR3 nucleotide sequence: TGTGCCAGTACCTCGAGAGGAGGGAGGGAGCAGTACTTC. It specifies CASTSRGGREQYF. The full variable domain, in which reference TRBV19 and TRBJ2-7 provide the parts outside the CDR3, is DGGITQSPKYLFRKEGQNVTLSCEQNLNHDAMYWYRQDPGQGLRLIYYSQIVNDFQKGDIAEGYSVSREKKESFPLTVTSAQKNPTAFYLCASTSRGGREQYFGPGTRLTVT.